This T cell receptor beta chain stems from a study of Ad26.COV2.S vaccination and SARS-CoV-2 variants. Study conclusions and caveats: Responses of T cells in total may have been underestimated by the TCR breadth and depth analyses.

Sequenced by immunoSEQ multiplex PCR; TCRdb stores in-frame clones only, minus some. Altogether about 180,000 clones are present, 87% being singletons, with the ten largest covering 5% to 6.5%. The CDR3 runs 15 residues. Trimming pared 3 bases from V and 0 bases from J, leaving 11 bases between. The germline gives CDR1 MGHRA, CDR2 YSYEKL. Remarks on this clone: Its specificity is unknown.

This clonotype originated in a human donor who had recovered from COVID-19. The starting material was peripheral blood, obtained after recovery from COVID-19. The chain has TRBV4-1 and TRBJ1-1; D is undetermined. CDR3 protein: CASSHPDGLNTEAFF. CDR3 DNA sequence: TGCGCCAGCAGCCACCCAGACGGGTTGAACACTGAAGCTTTCTTT.